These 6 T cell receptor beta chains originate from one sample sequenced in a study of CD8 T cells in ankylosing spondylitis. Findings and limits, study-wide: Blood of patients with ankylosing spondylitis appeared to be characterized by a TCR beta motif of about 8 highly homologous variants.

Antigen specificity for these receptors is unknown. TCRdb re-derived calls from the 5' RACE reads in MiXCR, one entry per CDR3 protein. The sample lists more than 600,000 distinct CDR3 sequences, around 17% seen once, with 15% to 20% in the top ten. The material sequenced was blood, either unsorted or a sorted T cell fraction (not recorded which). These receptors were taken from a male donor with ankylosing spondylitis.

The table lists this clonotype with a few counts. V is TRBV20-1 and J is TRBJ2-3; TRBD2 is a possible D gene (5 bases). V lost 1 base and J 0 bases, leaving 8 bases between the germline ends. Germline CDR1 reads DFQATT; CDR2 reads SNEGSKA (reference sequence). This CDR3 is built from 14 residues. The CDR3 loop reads CSARVWESTDTQYF. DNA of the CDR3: TGCAGTGCTAGAGTGTGGGAGAGCACAGATACGCAGTATTTT.

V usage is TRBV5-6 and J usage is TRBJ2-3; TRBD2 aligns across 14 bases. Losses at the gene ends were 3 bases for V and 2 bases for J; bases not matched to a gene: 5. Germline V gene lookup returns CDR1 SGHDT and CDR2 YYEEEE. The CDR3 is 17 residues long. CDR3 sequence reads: CASSSRGLAGATDTQYF. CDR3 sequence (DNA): TGTGCCAGCAGCTCCCGGGGACTAGCGGGAGCCACAGATACGCAGTATTTT. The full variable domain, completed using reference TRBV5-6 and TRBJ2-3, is DAGVTQSPTHLIKTRGQQVTLRCSPKSGHDTVSWYQQALGQGPQFIFQYYEEEERQRGNFPDRFSGHQFPNYSSELNVNALLLGDSALYLCASSSRGLAGATDTQYFGPGTRLTVL.

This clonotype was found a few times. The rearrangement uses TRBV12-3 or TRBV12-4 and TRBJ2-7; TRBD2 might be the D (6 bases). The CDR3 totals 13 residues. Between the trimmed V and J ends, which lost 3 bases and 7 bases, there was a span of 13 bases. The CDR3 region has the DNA TGTGCCAGCAGTTTTGGGATTGGGAGGGAGCAGTACTTC. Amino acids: CASSFGIGREQYF.

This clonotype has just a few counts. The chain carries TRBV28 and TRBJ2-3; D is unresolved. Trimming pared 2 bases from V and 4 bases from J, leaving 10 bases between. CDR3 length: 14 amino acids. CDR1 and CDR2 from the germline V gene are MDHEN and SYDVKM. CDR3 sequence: CASSLLGVSDTQYF. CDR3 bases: TGTGCCAGCAGTTTACTAGGTGTTTCAGATACGCAGTATTTT.

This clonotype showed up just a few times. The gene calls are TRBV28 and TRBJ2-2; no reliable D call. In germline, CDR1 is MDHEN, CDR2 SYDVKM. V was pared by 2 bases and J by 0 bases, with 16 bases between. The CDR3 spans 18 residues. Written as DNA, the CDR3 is TGTGCCAGCAGTTTAGACCCCGACTCCTATCCGAACACCGGGGAGCTGTTTTTT. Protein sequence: CASSLDPDSYPNTGELFF.

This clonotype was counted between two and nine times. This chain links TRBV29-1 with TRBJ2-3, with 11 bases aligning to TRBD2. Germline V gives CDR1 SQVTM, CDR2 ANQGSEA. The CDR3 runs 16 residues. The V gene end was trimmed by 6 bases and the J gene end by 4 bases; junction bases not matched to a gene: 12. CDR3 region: CSVEAILAGGADTQYF. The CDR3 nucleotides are TGCAGCGTCGAGGCCATTCTAGCGGGGGGCGCAGATACGCAGTATTTT.